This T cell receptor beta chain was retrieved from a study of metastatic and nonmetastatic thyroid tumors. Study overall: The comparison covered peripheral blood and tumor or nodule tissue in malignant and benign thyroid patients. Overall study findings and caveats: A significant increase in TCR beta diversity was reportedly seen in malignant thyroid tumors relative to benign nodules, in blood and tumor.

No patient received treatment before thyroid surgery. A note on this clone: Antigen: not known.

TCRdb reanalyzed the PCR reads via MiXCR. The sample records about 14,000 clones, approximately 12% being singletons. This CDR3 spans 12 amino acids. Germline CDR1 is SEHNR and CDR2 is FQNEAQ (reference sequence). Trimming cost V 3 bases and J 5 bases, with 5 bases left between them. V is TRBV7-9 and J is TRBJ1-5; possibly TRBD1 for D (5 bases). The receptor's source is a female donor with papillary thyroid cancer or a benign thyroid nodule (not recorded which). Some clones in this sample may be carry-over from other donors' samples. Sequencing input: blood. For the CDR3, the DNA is TGTGCCAGCAGCTTGGGGGATCAGCCCCAGCATTTT. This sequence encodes CASSLGDQPQHF.